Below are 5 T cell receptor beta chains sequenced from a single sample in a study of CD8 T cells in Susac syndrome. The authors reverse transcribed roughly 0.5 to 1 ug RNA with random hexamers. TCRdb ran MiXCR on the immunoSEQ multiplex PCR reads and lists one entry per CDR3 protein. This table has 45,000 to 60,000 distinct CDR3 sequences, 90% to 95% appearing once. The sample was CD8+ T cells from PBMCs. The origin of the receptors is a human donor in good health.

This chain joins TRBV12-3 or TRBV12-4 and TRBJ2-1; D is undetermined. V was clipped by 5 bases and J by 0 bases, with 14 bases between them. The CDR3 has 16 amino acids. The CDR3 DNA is TGTGCCAGCAGTCTACTGAGTGTGGGCTCCTACAATGAGCAGTTCTTC. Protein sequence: CASSLLSVGSYNEQFF.

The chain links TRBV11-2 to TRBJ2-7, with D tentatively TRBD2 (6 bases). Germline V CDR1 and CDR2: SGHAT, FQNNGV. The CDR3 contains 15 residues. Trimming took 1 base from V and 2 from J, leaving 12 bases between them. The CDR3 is CASSLVRLEPYEQYF. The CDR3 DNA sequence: TGTGCCAGCAGCTTAGTACGACTAGAACCCTACGAGCAGTACTTC. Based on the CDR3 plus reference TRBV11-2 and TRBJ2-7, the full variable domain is EAGVAQSPRYKIIEKRQSVAFWCNPISGHATLYWYQQILGQGPKLLIQFQNNGVVDDSQLPKDRFSAERLKGVDSTLKIQPAKLEDSAVYLCASSLVRLEPYEQYFGPGTRLTVT.

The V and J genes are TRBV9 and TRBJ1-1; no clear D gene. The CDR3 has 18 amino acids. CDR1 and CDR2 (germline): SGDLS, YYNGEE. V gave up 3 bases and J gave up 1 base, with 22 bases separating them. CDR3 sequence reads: CASSAQSRNTVTNTEAFF. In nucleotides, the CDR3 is TGTGCCAGCAGCGCGCAAAGCCGGAACACGGTGACGAACACTGAAGCTTTCTTT.

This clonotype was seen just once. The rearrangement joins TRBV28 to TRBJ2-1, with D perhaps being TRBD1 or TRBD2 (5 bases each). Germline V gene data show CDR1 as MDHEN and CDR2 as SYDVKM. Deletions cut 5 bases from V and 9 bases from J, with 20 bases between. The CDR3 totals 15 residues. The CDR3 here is CASSGDRFPRPEQFF. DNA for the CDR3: TGTGCCAGCAGTGGGGACCGCTTCCCCCGACCTGAGCAGTTCTTC.

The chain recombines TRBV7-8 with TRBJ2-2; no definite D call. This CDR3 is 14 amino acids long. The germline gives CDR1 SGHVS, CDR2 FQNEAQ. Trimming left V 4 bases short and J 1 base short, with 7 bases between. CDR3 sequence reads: CASSSAGNTGELFF. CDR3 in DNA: TGTGCCAGCAGCTCGGCCGGGAACACCGGGGAGCTGTTTTTT.